This T cell receptor (beta chain) appears in the sequencing data of a study of blood T cell repertoires in COVID-19. The wider study: Collection of acute and convalescent COVID-19 samples took place in the United States, Italy and Spain. T cells, B-cell-depleted T cells, or PBMCs supplied cDNA or gDNA.

This clone appeared a single time. This specimen includes other DNA sequences encoding the same CDR3. The germline gives CDR1 MRHNA, CDR2 SNTAGT. V lost 8 bases to trimming and J lost 2 bases, with 11 bases between them. The CDR3 has 13 amino acids. Produced via immunoSEQ multiplex PCR; TCRdb's table is partial and in-frame only. The sample records about 42,000 clones, around 82% being singletons. The sequence derives from a man older than 75 with acute or convalescent COVID-19. The sequenced sample was peripheral blood. The gene calls are TRBV6-4 and TRBJ2-3; possibly TRBD2 for D (5 bases). The CDR3 DNA is TGTGCCAGCGGCGCGGGTCACACAGATACGCAGTATTTT. It encodes CASGAGHTDTQYF.